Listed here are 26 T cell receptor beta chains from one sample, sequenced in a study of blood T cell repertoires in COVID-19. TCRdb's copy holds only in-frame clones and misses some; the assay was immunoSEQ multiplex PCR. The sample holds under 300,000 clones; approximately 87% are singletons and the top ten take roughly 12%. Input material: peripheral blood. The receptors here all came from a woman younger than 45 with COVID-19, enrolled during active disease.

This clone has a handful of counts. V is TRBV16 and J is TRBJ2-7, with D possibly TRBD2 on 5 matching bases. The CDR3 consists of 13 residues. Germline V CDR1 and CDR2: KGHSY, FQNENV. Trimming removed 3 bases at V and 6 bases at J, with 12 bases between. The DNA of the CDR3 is TGTGCCAGCAGCCAGGTTCTTGGAGGCGAGCAGTACTTC. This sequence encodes CASSQVLGGEQYF.

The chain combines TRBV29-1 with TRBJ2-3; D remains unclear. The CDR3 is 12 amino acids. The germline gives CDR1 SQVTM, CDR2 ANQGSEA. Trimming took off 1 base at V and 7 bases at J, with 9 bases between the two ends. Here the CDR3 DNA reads TGCAGCGTTGAAGGACTTCCGAATACGCAGTATTTT. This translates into CSVEGLPNTQYF.

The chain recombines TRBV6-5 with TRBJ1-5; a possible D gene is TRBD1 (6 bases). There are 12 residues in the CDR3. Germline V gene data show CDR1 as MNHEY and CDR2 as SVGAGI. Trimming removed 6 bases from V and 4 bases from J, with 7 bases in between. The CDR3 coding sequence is TGTGCCAGCAGGGGGACAAATCAGCCCCAGCATTTT. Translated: CASRGTNQPQHF.

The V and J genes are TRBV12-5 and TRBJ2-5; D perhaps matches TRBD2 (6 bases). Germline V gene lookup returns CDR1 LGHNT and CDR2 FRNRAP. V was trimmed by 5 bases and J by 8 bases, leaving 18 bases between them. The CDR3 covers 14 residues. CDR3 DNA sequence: TGTGCTAGTGGTGCCTCTAGCGAGACGGGAACCCAGTACTTC. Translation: CASGASSETGTQYF.

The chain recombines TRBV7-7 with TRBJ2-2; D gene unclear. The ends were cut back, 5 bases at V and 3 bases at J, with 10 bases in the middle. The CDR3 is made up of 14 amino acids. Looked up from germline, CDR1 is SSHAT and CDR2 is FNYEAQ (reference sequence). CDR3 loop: CASSPQVHTGELFF. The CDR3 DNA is TGTGCCAGCAGCCCGCAGGTGCACACCGGGGAGCTGTTTTTT. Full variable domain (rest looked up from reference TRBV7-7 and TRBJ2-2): GAGVSQSPRYKVTKRGQDVTLRCDPISSHATLYWYQQALGQGPEFLTYFNYEAQPDKSGLPSDRFSAERPEGSISTLTIQRTEQRDSAMYRCASSPQVHTGELFFGEGSRLTVL.

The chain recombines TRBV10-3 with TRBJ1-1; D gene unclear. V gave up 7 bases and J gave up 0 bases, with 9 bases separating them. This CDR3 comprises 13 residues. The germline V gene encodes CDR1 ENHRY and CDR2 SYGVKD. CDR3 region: CAIKDGMNTEAFF. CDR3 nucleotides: TGTGCCATCAAGGACGGGATGAACACTGAAGCTTTCTTT.

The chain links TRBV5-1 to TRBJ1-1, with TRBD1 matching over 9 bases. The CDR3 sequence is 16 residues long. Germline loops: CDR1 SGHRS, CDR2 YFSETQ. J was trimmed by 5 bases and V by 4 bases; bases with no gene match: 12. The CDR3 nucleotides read TGCGCCAGCAGCGCAAGGACAGGGGCCGGGAGTACTGAAGCTTTCTTT. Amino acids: CASSARTGAGSTEAFF.

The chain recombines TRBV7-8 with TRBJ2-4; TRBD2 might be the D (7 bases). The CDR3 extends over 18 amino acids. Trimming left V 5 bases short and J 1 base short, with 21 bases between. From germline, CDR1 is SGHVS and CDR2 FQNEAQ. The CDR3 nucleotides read TGTGCCAGCAGCCGCGATCATCTGGGGAGGGGGGCCAAAAACATTCAGTACTTC. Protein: CASSRDHLGRGAKNIQYF.

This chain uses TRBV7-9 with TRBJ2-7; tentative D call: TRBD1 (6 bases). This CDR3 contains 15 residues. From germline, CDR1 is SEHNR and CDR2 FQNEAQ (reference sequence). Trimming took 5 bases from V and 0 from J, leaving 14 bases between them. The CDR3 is CASSLGQLNSYEQYF. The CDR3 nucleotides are TGTGCCAGCAGCCTAGGACAGTTGAACTCCTACGAGCAGTACTTC. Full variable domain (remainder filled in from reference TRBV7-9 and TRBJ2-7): DTGVSQNPRHKITKRGQNVTFRCDPISEHNRLYWYRQTLGQGPEFLTYFQNEAQLEKSRLLSDRFSAERPKGSFSTLEIQRTEQGDSAMYLCASSLGQLNSYEQYFGPGTRLTVT.

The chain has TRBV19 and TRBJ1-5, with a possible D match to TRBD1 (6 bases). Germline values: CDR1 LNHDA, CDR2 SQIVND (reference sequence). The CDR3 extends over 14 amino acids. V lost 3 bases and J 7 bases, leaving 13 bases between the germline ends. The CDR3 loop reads CASSMPTGGQPQHF. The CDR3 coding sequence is TGTGCCAGTAGTATGCCCACGGGGGGCCAGCCCCAGCATTTT.

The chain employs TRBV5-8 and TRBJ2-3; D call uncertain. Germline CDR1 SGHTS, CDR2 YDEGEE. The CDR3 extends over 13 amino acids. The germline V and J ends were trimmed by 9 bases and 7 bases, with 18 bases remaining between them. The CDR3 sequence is CATDTSWSYTQYF. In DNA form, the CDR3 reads TGTGCCACCGACACCTCGTGGTCCTATACGCAGTATTTT.

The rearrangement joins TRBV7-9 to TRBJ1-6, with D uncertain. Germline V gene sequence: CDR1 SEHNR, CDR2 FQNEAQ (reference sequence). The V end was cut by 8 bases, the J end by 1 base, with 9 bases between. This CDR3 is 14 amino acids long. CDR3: CASEEGSYNSPLHF. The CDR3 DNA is TGTGCCAGCGAAGAGGGATCCTATAATTCACCCCTCCACTTT.

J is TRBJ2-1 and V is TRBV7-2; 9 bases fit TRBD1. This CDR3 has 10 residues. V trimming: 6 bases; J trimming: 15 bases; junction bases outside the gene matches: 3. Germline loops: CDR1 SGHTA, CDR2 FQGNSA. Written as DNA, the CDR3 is TGTGCCAGCAGTACAGGGGGCCCGTTCTTC. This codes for CASSTGGPFF.

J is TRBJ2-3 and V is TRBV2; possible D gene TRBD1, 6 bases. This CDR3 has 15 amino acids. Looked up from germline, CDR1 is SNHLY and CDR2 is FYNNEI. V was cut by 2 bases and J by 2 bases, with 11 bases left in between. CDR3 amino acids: CASSELDRFTDTQYF. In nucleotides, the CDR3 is TGTGCCAGCAGTGAACTAGACAGGTTCACAGATACGCAGTATTTT.

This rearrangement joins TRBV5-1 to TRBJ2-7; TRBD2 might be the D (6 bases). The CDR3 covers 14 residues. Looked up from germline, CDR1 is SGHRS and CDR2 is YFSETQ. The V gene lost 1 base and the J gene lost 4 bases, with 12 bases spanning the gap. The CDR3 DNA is TGCGCCAGCAGCTTGTCCGGCGGGGTTTACGAGCAGTACTTC. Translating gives CASSLSGGVYEQYF.

The CDR3 is CASSRGNQPQHF. The DNA of the CDR3 is TGTGCCAGCAGCAGGGGGAATCAGCCCCAGCATTTT. This chain connects TRBV2 to TRBJ1-5; 7 nucleotides agree with TRBD1. With V trimmed by 6 bases and J by 4 bases, 0 bases remained unmatched. The length of the CDR3 is 12 residues. Germline V CDR1 and CDR2: SNHLY, FYNNEI.

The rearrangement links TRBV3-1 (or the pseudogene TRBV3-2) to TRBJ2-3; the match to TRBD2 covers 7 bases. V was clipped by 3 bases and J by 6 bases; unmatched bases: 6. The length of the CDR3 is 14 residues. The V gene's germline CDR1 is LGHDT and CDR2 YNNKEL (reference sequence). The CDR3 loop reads CASSQGGVLDTQYF. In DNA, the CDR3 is TGTGCCAGCAGCCAGGGGGGGGTACTTGATACGCAGTATTTT.

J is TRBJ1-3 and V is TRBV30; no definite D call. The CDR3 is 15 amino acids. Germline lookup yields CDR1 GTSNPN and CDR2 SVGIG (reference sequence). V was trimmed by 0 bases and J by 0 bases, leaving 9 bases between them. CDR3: CAWSVRTYSGNTIYF. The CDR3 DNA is TGTGCCTGGAGTGTACGAACCTACTCTGGAAACACCATATATTTT. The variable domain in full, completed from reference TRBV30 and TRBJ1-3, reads SQTIHQWPATLVQPVGSPLSLECTVEGTSNPNLYWYRQAAGRGLQLLFYSVGIGQISSEVPQNLSASRPQDRQFILSSKKLLLSDSGFYLCAWSVRTYSGNTIYFGEGSWLTVV.

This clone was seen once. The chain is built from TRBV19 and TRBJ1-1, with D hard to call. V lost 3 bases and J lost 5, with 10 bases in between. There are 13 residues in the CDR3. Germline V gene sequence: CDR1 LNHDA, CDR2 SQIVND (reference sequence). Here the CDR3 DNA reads TGTGCCAGTAGTATTGGAGTCCGGACTGAAGCTTTCTTT. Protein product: CASSIGVRTEAFF.

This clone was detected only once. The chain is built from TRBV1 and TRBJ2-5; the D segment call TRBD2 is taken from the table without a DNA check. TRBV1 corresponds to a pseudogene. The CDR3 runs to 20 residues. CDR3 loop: CTSSQEWSVGRGRNQETQYF. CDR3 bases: TGCACCAGCAGCCAAGAATGGTCGGTCGGGCGGGGGCGAAATCAAGAGACCCAGTACTTC.

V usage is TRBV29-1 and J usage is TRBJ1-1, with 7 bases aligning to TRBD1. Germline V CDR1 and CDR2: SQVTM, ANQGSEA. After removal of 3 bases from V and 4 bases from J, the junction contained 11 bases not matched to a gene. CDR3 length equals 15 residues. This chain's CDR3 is CSVESPRQGGTEAFF. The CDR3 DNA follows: TGCAGCGTTGAGTCCCCCCGACAGGGAGGCACTGAAGCTTTCTTT.

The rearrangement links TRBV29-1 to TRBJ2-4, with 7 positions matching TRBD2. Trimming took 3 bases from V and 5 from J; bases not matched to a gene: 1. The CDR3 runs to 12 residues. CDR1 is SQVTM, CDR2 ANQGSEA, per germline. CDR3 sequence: CSVEGRENIQYF. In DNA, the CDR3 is TGCAGCGTTGAGGGGAGGGAAAACATTCAGTACTTC. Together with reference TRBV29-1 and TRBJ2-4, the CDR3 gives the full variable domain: SAVISQKPSRDICQRGTSLTIQCQVDSQVTMMFWYRQQPGQSLTLIATANQGSEATYESGFVIDKFPISRPNLTFSTLTVSNMSPEDSSIYLCSVEGRENIQYFGAGTRLSVL.

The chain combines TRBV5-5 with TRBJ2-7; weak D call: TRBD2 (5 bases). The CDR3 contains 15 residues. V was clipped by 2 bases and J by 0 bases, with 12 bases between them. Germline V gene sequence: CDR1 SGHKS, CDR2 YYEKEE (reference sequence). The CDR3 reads CASSLSRTASYEQYF. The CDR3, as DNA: TGTGCCAGCAGCTTATCCCGGACTGCCTCCTACGAGCAGTACTTC.

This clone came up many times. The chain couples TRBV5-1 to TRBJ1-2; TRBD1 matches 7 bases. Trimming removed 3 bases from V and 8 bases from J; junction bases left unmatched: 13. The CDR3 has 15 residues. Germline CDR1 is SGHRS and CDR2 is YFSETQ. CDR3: CASSYNDRVLGGYTF. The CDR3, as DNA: TGCGCCAGCAGCTACAATGACAGGGTGCTTGGGGGCTACACCTTC.

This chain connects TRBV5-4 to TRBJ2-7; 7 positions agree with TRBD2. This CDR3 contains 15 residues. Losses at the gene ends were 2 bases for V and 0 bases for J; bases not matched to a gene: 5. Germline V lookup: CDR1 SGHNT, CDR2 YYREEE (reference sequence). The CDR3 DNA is TGTGCCAGCAGCTTAGGCGGGGGTGTCTCCTACGAGCAGTACTTC. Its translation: CASSLGGGVSYEQYF. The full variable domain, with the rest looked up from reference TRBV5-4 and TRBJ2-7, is ETGVTQSPTHLIKTRGQQVTLRCSSQSGHNTVSWYQQALGQGPQFIFQYYREEENGRGNFPPRFSGLQFPNYSSELNVNALELDDSALYLCASSLGGGVSYEQYFGPGTRLTVT.

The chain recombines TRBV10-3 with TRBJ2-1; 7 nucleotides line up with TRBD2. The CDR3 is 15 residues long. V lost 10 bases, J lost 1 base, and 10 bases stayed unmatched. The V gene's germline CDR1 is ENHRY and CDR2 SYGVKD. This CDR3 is CATCMASGSYNEQFF. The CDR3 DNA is TGTGCCACATGCATGGCTAGCGGATCCTACAATGAGCAGTTCTTC.